This T cell receptor beta chain stems from a study of Tregs in tolerant kidney transplant recipients. Study-level background: Sorting of CD4+CD25+CD127- cells followed roughly 3-day belatacept mixed lymphocyte reactions, sometimes with approximately 5-day graft donor restimulation. Sorting used antibodies to exclude donor cells.

The germline gives CDR1 SGHVS, CDR2 FNYEAQ. The length of the CDR3 is 16 residues. The V gene end was trimmed by 5 bases and the J gene end by 4 bases; junction bases not matched to a gene: 7. Note on this clone: Its antigen is as yet unknown.

Clones were read by immunoSEQ multiplex PCR, and TCRdb kept only the in-frame ones, dropping some. The sample holds about 2,400 clones, 40% to 50% seen once. Study-wide points: Tregs expanded with activated donor B cells seemed most donor-specific. No direct test of biological reproducibility was done here.

The TCR originated in a human donor in good health. The sample was Tregs from blood cultured with allogeneic cells. The chain uses TRBV7-6 and TRBJ2-3, with 12 positions matching TRBD2. The CDR3 region has the DNA TGTGCCAGCAGCCCCCGGACTAGCGGGAAACCAGATACGCAGTATTTT. Residues: CASSPRTSGKPDTQYF.